The clone carrying this T cell receptor (beta chain) occurred a few times. The CDR3 is 15 residues long. CDR1 is SGDLS, CDR2 YYNGEE, per germline. Trimming took 3 bases from V and 7 from J, leaving 19 bases between them. The record originates from a study of response to subunit inactivated influenza vaccine. TCRdb independently ran MiXCR on the RT-PCR reads; one entry per CDR3 protein. The repertoire holds hundreds of thousands of distinct CDR3 sequences, with 7.6% as singletons. This TCR was sampled from a man between 50 and 69 years old who received an inactivated influenza vaccine. The chain links TRBV9 to TRBJ2-5, with D possibly called TRBD1 or TRBD2 (5 bases each). The starting material was PBMCs from blood, obtained about 23 months after vaccination. For the CDR3, the DNA is TGTGCCAGCAGCGAAGGGGCGGGCTGGCGAGGGACCCAGTACTTC. Its protein product is CASSEGAGWRGTQYF. The variable domain in full, with the rest retrieved from reference TRBV9 and TRBJ2-5, is DSGVTQTPKHLITATGQRVTLRCSPRSGDLSVYWYQQSLDQGLQFLIQYYNGEERAKGNILERFSAQQFPDLHSELNLSSLELGDSALYFCASSEGAGWRGTQYFGPGTRLLVL.